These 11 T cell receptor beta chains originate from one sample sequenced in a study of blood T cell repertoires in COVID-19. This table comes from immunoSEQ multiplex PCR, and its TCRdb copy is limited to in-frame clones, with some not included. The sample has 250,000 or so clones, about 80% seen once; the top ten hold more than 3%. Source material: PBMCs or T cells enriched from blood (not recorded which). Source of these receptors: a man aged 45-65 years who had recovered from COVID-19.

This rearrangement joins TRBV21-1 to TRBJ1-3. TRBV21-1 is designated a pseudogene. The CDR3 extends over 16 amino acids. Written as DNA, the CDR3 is TGTGCCAGCAGCAACAAGCGCGGTACCTCTGGAAACACCATATATTTT. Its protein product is CASSNKRGTSGNTIYF.

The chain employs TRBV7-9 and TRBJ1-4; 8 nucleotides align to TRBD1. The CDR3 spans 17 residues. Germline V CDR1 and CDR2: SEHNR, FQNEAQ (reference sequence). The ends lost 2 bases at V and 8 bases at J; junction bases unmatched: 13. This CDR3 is CASSLFSSVTGGEKLFF. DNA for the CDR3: TGTGCCAGCAGCTTATTTTCTTCCGTCACAGGGGGGGAAAAACTGTTTTTT.

Here the CDR3 reads CASSPGTGKISGANVLTF. In nucleotides, the CDR3 is TGTGCCAGCAGTCCCGGGACAGGAAAAATATCTGGGGCCAACGTCCTGACTTTC. The V call is TRBV5-6, the J call TRBJ2-6; 8 bases are a match to TRBD1. The V and J ends lost 5 bases and 1 base, in that order; junction bases with no gene match: 11. Germline V gene lookup returns CDR1 SGHDT and CDR2 YYEEEE. This CDR3 region has 18 residues.

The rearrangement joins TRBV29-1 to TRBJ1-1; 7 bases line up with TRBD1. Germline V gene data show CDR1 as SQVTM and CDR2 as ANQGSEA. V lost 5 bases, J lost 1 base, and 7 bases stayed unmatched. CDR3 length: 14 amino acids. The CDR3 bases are TGCAGCGTTAACGGAGGGACAGCGAACACTGAAGCTTTCTTT. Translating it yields CSVNGGTANTEAFF.

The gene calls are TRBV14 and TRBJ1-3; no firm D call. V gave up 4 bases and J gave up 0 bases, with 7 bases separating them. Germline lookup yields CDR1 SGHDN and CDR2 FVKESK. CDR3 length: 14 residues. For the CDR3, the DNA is TGTGCCAGCAGCCGCCGTAGCTCTGGAAACACCATATATTTT. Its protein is CASSRRSSGNTIYF. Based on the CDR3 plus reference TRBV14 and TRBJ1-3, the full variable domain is EAGVTQFPSHSVIEKGQTVTLRCDPISGHDNLYWYRRVMGKEIKFLLHFVKESKQDESGMPNNRFLAERTGGTYSTLKVQPAELEDSGVYFCASSRRSSGNTIYFGEGSWLTVV.

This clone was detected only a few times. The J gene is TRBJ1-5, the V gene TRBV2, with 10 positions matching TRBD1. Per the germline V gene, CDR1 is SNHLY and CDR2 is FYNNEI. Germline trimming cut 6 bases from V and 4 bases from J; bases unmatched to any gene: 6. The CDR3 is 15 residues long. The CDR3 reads CASRPTGGENQPQHF. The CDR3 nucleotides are TGTGCCAGCAGACCGACAGGGGGCGAAAATCAGCCCCAGCATTTT. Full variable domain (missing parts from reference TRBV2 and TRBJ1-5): EPEVTQTPSHQVTQMGQEVILRCVPISNHLYFYWYRQILGQKVEFLVSFYNNEISEKSEIFDDQFSVERPDGSNFTLKIRSTKLEDSAMYFCASRPTGGENQPQHFGDGTRLSIL.

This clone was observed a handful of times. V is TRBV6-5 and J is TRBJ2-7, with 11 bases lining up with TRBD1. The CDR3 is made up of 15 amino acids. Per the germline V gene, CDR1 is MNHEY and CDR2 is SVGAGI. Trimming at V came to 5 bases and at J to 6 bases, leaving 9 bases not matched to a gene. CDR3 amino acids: CASSRLGTGGSEQYF. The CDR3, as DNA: TGTGCCAGCAGTCGTCTCGGGACAGGGGGAAGCGAGCAGTACTTC.

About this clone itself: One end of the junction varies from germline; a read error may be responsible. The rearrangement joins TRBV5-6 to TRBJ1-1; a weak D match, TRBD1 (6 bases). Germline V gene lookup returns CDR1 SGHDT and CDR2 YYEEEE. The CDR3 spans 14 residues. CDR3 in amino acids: CASSTQGPNPEAFF. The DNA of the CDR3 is TGTGCCAGCAGCACACAGGGCCCGAACCCTGAAGCTTTCTTT.

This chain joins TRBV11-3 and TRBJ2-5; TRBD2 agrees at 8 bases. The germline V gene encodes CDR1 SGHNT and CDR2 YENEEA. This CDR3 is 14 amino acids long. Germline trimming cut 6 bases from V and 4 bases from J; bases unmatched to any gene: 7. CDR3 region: CASSRIAGSETQYF. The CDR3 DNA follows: TGTGCCAGCAGTCGTATAGCGGGATCAGAGACCCAGTACTTC.

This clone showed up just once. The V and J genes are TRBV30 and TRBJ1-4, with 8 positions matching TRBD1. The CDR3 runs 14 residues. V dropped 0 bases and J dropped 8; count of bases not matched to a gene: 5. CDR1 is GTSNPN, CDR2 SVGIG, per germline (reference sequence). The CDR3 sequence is CAWSVGTGGEKLFF. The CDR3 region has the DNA TGTGCCTGGAGTGTAGGGACAGGTGGCGAAAAACTGTTTTTT.

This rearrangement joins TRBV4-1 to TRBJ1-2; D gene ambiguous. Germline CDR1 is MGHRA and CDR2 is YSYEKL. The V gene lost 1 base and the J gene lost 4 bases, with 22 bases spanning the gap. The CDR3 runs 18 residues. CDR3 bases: TGCGCCAGCAGCCAAGTAGGCCAGGAAGGCAATCCCCGCTATGGCTACACCTTC. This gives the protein CASSQVGQEGNPRYGYTF.